This TCR beta chain came from a study of breast tumors, draining lymph nodes, adjacent tissues. TCRdb passed the multiplex PCR reads through MiXCR, listing each CDR3 protein once. The data hold approximately 250,000 distinct CDR3 sequences, with less than 40% observed a single time. This clonotype was seen many times. The antigen is not known. Samples came from axillary lymph nodes draining the breast cancer. Overall study results and limits: Findings are consistent with lymph node origin and intratumoral expansion of most tumor T cells.

This TCR was sampled from a female donor with breast cancer. Some clones in this sample may be carry-over from other donors' samples. Sequencing used axillary lymph node tissue.

The CDR3: CSAQRGAILGMNEQFF. The CDR3 DNA follows: TGCAGTGCACAACGAGGGGCTATTCTAGGAATGAATGAGCAGTTCTTC. The genes are TRBV20-1 and TRBJ2-1; the D call may be TRBD1 or TRBD2 (5 bases each). Germline-derived CDR1 and CDR2 are DFQATT and SNEGSKA (reference sequence). The germline V and J ends were trimmed by 6 bases and 7 bases, with 25 bases remaining between them. This CDR3 contains 16 residues.